This section outlines one T cell receptor (beta chain) sequence together with its context. The antigen is unknown. The sample comes from a study of T cell repertoires in cytomegalovirus infection. At the level of the study: The public TCR beta signatures pointed to both CMV infection and matching HLA type.

General study results and limits: Individuals carrying CMV plus the relevant HLA were identified by cumulative frequency of public TCR beta families.

V lost 8 bases and J lost 16, with 15 bases in between. The germline V gene has CDR1 SGHVS and CDR2 FQNEAQ. CDR3 size: 10 residues. One entry per CDR3 protein results from TCRdb running MiXCR on the reads. The sample shows under 95,000 distinct CDR3 sequences, approximately 45% of them seen only once. V and J are TRBV7-8 and TRBJ2-1, with a weak D call TRBD2 (6 bases). The sequence was obtained from a human donor in good health (CMV status not recorded). Some clones in this sample may be carry-over from other donors' samples. Specimen: CD8+ T cells from cultured PBMCs, collected from culture after CMV antigen stimulation. The DNA for the CDR3 is TGTGCCAGCTCCGCGGGACGCCTTTTCTTC. It is translated as CASSAGRLFF. Full variable domain (missing parts from reference TRBV7-8 and TRBJ2-1): GAGVSQSPRYKVAKRGQDVALRCDPISGHVSLFWYQQALGQGPEFLTYFQNEAQLDKSGLPSDRFFAERPEGSVSTLKIQRTQQEDSAVYLCASSAGRLFFGPGTRLTVL.